This passage covers 2 T cell receptor beta chains from one sample sequenced in a study of cytomegalovirus exposure and HLA in healthy donors. Both 60 Vbeta primers and 13 Jbeta primers went into the PCR. Data came from immunoSEQ multiplex PCR; TCRdb stores just in-frame clones and leaves some out. Here the sample spans approximately 150,000 clones, around 85% being singletons. The specimen was PBMCs. These receptors were taken from a human donor in good health.

J is TRBJ1-6 and V is TRBV5-8; possibly TRBD1 for D (5 bases). The V end was cut by 0 bases, the J end by 13 bases, with 11 bases between. The CDR3 length is 13 residues. Germline CDR1 is SGHTS and CDR2 is YDEGEE. The CDR3 sequence: CASSLVQGAPLHF. CDR3 sequence (DNA): TGTGCCAGCAGCTTGGTCCAGGGCGCGCCCCTCCACTTT. Supplemented by reference TRBV5-8 and TRBJ1-6, the full variable domain reads EAGVTQSPTHLIKTRGQQATLRCSPISGHTSVYWYQQALGLGLQFLLWYDEGEERNRGNFPPRFSGRQFPNYSSELNVNALELEDSALYLCASSLVQGAPLHFGNGTRLTVT.

The V gene is TRBV7-9, the J gene TRBJ2-7, with 7 bases aligning to TRBD1. J was trimmed by 2 bases and V by 5 bases; bases with no gene match: 3. Germline CDR1 reads SEHNR; CDR2 reads FQNEAQ (reference sequence). This CDR3 is built from 13 residues. The CDR3 region is CASSRTGTYEQYF. The CDR3, as DNA: TGTGCCAGCAGCCGGACAGGCACCTACGAGCAGTACTTC.